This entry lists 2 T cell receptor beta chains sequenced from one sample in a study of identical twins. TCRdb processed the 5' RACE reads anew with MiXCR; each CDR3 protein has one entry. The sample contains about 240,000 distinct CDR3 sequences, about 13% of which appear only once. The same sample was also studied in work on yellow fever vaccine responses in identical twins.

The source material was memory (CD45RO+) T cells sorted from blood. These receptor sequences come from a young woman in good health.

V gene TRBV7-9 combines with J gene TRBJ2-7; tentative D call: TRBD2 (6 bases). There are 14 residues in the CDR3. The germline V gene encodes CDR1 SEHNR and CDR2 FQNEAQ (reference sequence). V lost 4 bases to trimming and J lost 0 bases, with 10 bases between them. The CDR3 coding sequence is TGTGCCAGCAGCTGGGATAGCGGCTCCTACGAGCAGTACTTC. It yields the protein CASSWDSGSYEQYF.

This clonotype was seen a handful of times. The CDR3 nucleotides read TGTGCCATCAGTGAGTCTATGGTAGGGCCGAATTCACCCCTCCACTTT. Protein: CAISESMVGPNSPLHF. The chain is built from TRBV10-3 and TRBJ1-6; D ambiguous. V lost 0 bases, J lost 7 bases, and 13 bases lay in between. The CDR3 spans 16 residues. Germline assignment: CDR1 ENHRY and CDR2 SYGVKD.